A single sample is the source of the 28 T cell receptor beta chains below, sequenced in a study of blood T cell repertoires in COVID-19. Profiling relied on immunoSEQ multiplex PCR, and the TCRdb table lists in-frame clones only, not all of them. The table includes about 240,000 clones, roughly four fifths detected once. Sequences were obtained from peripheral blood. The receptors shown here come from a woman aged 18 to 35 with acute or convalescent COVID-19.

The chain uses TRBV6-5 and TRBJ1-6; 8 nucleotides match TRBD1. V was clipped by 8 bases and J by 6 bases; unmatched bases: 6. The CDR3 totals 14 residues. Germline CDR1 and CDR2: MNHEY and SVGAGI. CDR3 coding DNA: TGTGCCAGCCGCCTGACAGGGGCTAATTCACCCCTCCACTTT. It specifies CASRLTGANSPLHF.

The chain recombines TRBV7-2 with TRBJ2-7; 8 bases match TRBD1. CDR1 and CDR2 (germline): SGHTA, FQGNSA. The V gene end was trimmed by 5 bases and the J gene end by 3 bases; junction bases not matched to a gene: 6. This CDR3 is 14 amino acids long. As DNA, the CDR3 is TGTGCCAGCAGCATAGGGGACAGGAACTACGAGCAGTACTTC. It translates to CASSIGDRNYEQYF.

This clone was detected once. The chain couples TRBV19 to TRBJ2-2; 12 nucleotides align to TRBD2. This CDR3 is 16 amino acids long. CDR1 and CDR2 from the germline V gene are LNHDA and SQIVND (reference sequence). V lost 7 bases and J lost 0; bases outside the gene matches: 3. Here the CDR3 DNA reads TGTGCCAGTACCAGACTAGCGGGAGCGAACACCGGGGAGCTGTTTTTT. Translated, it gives CASTRLAGANTGELFF.

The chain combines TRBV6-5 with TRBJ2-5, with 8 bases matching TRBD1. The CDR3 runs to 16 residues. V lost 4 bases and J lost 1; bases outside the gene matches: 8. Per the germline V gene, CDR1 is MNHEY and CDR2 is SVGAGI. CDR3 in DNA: TGTGCCAGCAGTTTTGGGATGACAGGGGCCCAAGAGACCCAGTACTTC. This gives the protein CASSFGMTGAQETQYF.

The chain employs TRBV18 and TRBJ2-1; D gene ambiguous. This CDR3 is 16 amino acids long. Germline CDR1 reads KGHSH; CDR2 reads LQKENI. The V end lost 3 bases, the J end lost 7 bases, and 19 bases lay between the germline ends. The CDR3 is CASSPAGRATVNEQFF. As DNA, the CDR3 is TGTGCCAGCTCACCTGCAGGCCGTGCAACGGTAAATGAGCAGTTCTTC.

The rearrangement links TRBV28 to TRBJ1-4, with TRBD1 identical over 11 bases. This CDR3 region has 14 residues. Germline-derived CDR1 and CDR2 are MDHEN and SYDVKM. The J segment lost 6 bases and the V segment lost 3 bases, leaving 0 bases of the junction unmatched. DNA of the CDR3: TGTGCCAGCAGTTTGGGACAGGGGGATGAAAAACTGTTTTTT. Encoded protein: CASSLGQGDEKLFF.

This CDR3 reads CASSPQGQRNQPQHF. CDR3 DNA: TGTGCCAGCAGCCCGCAGGGACAGCGCAATCAGCCCCAGCATTTT. This chain joins TRBV9 and TRBJ1-5, with 7 bases aligning to TRBD1. The CDR3 spans 15 residues. CDR1 is SGDLS and CDR2 is YYNGEE in the germline V gene. The ends lost 4 bases at V and 2 bases at J; junction bases unmatched: 6. Using reference TRBV9 and TRBJ1-5 for the parts outside the CDR3, the full variable domain is DSGVTQTPKHLITATGQRVTLRCSPRSGDLSVYWYQQSLDQGLQFLIQYYNGEERAKGNILERFSAQQFPDLHSELNLSSLELGDSALYFCASSPQGQRNQPQHFGDGTRLSIL.

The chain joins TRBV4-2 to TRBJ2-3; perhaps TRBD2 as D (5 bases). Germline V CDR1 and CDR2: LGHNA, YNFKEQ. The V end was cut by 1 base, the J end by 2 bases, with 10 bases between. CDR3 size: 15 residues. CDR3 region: CASSQGNSATDTQYF. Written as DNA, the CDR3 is TGTGCCAGCAGCCAAGGCAATAGCGCCACAGATACGCAGTATTTT.

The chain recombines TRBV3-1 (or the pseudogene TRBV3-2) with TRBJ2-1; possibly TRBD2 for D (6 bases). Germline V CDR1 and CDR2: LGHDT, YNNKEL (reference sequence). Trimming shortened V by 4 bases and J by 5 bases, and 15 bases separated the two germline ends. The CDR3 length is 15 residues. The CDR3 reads CASSPGLRWDNEQFF. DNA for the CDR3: TGTGCCAGCAGCCCGGGACTGAGGTGGGACAATGAGCAGTTCTTC.

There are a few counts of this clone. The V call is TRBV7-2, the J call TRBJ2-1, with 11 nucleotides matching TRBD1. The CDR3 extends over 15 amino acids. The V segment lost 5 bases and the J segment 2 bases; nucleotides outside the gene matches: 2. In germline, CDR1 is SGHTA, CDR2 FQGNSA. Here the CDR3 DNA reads TGTGCCAGCAGCCCGGACAGGGGGCCCTACAATGAGCAGTTCTTC. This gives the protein CASSPDRGPYNEQFF.

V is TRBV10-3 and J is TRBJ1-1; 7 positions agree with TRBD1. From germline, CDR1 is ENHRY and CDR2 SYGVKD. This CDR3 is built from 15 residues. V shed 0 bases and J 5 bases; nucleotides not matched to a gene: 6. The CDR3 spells CAISESITGATEAFF. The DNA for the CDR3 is TGTGCCATCAGTGAGTCGATAACAGGGGCAACTGAAGCTTTCTTT.

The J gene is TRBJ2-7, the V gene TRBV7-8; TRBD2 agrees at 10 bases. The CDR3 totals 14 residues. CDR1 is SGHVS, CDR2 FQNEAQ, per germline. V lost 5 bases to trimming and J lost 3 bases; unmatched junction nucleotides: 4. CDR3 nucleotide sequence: TGTGCCAGCAGCCCCAGACTAGCGGGCTACGAGCAGTACTTC. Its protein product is CASSPRLAGYEQYF. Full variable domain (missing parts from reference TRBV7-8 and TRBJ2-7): GAGVSQSPRYKVAKRGQDVALRCDPISGHVSLFWYQQALGQGPEFLTYFQNEAQLDKSGLPSDRFFAERPEGSVSTLKIQRTQQEDSAVYLCASSPRLAGYEQYFGPGTRLTVT.

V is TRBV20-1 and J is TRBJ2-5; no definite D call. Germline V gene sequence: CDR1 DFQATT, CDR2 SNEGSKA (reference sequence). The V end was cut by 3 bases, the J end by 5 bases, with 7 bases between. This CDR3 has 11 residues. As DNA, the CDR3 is TGCAGTGCTAGCAGTCCGGAGACCCAGTACTTC. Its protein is CSASSPETQYF.

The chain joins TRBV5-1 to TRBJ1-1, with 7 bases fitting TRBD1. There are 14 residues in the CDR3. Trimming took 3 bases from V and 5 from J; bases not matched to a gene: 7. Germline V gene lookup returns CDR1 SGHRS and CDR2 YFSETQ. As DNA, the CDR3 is TGCGCCAGCAGCTCCGGGACAGTTAGTACTGAAGCTTTCTTT. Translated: CASSSGTVSTEAFF.

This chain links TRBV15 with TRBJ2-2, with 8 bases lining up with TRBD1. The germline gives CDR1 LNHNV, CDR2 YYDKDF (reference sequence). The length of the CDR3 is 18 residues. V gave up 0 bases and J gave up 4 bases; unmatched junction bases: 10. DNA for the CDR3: TGTGCCACCAGCAGAGATTTGGGAACAGGGGGTCGCACCGGGGAGCTGTTTTTT. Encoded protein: CATSRDLGTGGRTGELFF.

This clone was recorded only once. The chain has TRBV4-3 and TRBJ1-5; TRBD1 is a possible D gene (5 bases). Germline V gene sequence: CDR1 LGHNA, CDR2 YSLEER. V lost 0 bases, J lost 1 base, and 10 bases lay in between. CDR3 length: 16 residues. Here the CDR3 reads CASSQEVRGSNQPQHF. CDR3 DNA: TGCGCCAGCAGCCAAGAGGTTCGGGGGAGCAATCAGCCCCAGCATTTT.

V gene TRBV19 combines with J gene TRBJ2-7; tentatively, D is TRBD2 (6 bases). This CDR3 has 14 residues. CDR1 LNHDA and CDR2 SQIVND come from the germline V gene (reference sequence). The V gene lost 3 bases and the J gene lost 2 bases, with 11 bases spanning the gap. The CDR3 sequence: CASSMTRFAYEQYF. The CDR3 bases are TGTGCCAGTAGTATGACTAGATTCGCCTACGAGCAGTACTTC.

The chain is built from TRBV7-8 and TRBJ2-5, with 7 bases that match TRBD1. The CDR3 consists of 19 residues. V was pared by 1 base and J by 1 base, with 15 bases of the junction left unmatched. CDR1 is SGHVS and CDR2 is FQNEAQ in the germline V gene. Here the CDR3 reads CASSLDLDRPFYPQETQYF. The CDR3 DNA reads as TGTGCCAGCAGCTTAGATCTGGACAGGCCATTTTATCCCCAAGAGACCCAGTACTTC.

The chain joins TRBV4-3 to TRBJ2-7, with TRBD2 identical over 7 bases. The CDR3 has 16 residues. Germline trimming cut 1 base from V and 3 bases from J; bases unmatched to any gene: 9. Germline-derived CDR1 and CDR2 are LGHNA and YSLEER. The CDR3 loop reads CASSQGVAGANYEQYF. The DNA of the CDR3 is TGCGCCAGCAGCCAAGGCGTTGCGGGAGCTAACTACGAGCAGTACTTC.

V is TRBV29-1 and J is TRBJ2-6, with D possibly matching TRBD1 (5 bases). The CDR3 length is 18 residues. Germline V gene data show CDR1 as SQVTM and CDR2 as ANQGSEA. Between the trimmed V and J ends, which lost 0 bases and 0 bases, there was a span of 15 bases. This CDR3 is CSVEESGRVCSGANVLTF. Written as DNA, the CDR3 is TGCAGCGTTGAAGAGAGTGGCAGGGTGTGCTCTGGGGCCAACGTCCTGACTTTC.

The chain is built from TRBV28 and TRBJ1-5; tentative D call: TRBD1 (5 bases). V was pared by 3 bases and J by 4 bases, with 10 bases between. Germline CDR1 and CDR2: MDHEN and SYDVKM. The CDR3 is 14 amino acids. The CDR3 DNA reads TGTGCCAGCAGTTTTGGGGCAGTTAATCAGCCCCAGCATTTT. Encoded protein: CASSFGAVNQPQHF.

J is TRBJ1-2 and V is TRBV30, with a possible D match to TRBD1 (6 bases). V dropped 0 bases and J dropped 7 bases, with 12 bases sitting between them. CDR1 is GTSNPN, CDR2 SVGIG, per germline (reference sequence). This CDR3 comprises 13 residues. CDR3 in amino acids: CAWSVTGGGGYTF. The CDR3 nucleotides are TGTGCCTGGAGTGTAACGGGAGGGGGTGGCTACACCTTC.

The CDR3 loop reads CAWSVSRGRDTQYF. As DNA, the CDR3 is TGTGCCTGGAGCGTAAGCCGCGGGCGAGATACGCAGTATTTT. The chain combines TRBV30 with TRBJ2-3, with TRBD2 as a possible D gene (5 bases). The CDR3 is 14 residues long. Germline CDR1 reads GTSNPN; CDR2 reads SVGIG (reference sequence). V was cut by 3 bases and J by 5 bases, with 15 bases left in between.

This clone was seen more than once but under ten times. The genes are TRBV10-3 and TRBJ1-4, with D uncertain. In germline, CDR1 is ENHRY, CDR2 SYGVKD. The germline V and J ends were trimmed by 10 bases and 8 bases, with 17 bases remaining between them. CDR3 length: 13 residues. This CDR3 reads CATRTYGNEKLFF. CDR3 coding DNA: TGTGCCACCAGGACTTACGGAAACGAAAAACTGTTTTTT.

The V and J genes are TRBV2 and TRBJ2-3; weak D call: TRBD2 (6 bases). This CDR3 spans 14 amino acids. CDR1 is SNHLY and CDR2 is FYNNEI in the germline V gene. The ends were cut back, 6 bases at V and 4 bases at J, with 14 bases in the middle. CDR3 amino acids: CASSLLGGADTQYF. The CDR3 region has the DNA TGTGCCAGCAGCCTCTTAGGAGGGGCAGATACGCAGTATTTT.

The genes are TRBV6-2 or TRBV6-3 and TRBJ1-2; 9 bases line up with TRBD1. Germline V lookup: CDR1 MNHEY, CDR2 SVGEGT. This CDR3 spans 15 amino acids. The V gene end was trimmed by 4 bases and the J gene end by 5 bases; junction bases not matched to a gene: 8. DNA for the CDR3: TGTGCCAGCAGTTTGATTCCCGGGACAGGGTATGGCTACACCTTC. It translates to CASSLIPGTGYGYTF.

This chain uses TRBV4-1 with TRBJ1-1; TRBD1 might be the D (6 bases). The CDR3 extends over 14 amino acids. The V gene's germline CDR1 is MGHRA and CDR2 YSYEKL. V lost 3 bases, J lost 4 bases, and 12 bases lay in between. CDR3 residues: CASSQTGSFTEAFF. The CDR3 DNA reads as TGCGCCAGCAGCCAGACAGGTAGTTTCACTGAAGCTTTCTTT.

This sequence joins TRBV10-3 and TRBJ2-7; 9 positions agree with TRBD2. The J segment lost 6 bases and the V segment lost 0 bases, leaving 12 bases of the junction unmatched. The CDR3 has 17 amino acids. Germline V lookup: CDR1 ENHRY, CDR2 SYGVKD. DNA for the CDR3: TGTGCCATCAGTGAGTCCGGGGGGGGACTAGCAGCGGCCGAGCAGTACTTC. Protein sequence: CAISESGGGLAAAEQYF.